This T cell receptor (beta chain) was recorded in a study of identifying expanded T cells in peripheral blood. V was pared by 7 bases and J by 6 bases, with 12 bases between. Per germline, CDR1 SNHLY and CDR2 FYNNEI. This CDR3 contains 13 residues. The table came from immunoSEQ multiplex PCR; TCRdb's copy has only in-frame clones and leaves some out. The table has over 90,000 clones, approximately 90% seen once. Sequenced material: blood. This chain links TRBV2 with TRBJ2-2; unclear D gene. The TCR sequence derives from a person between 18 and 75 years old in good health. Here the CDR3 DNA reads TGTGCCAGCACGGATCGGGCGTCCGGGGAGCTGTTTTTT. Translating gives CASTDRASGELFF. The full variable domain, in which reference TRBV2 and TRBJ2-2 provide the parts outside the CDR3, is EPEVTQTPSHQVTQMGQEVILRCVPISNHLYFYWYRQILGQKVEFLVSFYNNEISEKSEIFDDQFSVERPDGSNFTLKIRSTKLEDSAMYFCASTDRASGELFFGEGSRLTVL.